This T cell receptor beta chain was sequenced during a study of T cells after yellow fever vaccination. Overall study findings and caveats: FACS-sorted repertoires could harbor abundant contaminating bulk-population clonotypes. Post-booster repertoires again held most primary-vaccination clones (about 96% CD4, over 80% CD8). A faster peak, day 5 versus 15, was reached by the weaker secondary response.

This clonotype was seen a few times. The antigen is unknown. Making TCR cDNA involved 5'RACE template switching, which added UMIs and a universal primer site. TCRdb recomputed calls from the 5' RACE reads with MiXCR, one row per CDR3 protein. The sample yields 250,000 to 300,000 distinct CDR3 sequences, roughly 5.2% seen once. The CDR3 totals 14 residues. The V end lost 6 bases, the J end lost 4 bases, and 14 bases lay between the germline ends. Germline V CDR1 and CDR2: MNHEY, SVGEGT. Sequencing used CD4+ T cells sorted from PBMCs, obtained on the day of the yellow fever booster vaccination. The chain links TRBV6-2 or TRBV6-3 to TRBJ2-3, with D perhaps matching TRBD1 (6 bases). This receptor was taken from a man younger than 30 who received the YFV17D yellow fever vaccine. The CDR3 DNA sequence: TGTGCCAGCAGGATCGTCGGACAGTCAGATACGCAGTATTTT. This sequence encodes CASRIVGQSDTQYF.